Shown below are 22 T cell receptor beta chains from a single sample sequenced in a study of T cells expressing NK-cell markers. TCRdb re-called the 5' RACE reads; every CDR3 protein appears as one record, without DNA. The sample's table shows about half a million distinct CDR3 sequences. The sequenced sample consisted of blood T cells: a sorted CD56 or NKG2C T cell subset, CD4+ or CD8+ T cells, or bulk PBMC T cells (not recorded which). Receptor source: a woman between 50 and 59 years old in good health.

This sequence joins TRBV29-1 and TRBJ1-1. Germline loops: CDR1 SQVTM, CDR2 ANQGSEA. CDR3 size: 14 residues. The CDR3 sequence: CSVESGQLNTEAFF.

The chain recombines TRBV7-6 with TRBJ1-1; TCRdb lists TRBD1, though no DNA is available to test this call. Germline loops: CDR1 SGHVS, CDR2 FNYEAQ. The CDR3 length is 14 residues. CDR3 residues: CASSSYRGPTEAFF.

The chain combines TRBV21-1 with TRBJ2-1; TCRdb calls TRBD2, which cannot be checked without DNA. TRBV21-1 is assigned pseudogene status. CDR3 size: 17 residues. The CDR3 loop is CASSKTPGTSGNNEQFF.

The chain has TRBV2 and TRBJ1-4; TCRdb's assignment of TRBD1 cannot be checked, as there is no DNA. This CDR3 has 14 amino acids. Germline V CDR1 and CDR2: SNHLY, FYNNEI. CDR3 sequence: CASRPGQKNEKLFF.

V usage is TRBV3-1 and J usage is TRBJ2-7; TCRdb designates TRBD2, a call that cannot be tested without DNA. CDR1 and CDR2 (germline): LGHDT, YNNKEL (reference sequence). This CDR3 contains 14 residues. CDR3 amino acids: CASSHSGVVYEQYF.

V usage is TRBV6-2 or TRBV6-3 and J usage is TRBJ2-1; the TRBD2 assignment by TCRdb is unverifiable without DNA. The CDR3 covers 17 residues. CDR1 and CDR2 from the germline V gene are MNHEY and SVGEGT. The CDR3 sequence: CASSYPTSGSGSNEQFF.

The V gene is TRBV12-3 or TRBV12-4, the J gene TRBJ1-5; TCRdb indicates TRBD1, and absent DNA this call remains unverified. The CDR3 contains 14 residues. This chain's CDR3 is CASSLDRVLQPQHF.

The chain's CDR3 is CASSLVLSEAFF. J is TRBJ1-1 and V is TRBV7-8. CDR1 is SGHVS and CDR2 is FQNEAQ in the germline V gene. The CDR3 has 12 amino acids.

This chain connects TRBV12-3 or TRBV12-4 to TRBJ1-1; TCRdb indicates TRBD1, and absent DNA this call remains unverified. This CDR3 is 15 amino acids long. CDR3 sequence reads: CASGQGRGANTEAFF.

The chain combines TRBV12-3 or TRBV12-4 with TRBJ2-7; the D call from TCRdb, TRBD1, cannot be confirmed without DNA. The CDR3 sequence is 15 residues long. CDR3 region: CASSKAPGGPYEQYF.

CDR3 residues: CASSQDITQETQYF. The rearrangement joins TRBV4-1 to TRBJ2-5. CDR3 length: 14 amino acids. Germline CDR1 is MGHRA and CDR2 is YSYEKL.

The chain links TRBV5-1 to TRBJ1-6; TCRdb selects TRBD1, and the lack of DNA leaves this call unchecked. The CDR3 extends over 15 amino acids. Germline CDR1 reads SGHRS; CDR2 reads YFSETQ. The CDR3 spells CASSSDRVRDSPLHF.

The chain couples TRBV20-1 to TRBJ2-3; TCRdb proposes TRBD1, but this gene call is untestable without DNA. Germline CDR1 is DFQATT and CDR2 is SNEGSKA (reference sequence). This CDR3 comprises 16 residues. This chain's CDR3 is CSATAGGGGSTDTQYF.

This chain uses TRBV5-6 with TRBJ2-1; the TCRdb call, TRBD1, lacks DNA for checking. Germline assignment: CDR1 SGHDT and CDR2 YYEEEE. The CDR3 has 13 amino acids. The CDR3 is CASSFQTGREQFF.

The CDR3 loop is CSVGTSGFNEQFF. The genes are TRBV29-1 and TRBJ2-1; the TRBD2 assignment by TCRdb is unverifiable without DNA. Germline V CDR1 and CDR2: SQVTM, ANQGSEA. The CDR3 consists of 13 residues.

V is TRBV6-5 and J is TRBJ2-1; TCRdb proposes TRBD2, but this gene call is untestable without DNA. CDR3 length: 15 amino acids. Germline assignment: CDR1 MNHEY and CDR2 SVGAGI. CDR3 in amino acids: CASRGTSEPYNEQFF.

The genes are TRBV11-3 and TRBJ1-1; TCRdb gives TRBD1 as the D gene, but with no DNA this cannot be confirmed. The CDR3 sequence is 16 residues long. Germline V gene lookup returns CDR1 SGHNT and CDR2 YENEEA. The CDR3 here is CASSQTQGFGNTEAFF.

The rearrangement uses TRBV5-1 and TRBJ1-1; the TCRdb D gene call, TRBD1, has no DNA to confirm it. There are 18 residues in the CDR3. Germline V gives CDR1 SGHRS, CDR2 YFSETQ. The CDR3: CASSLAGAPVSLVTEAFF.

Here the CDR3 reads CSARVVSQGINGYTF. V gene TRBV20-1 combines with J gene TRBJ1-2; TCRdb's D gene call, TRBD1, goes unchecked for lack of DNA. Germline V gene sequence: CDR1 DFQATT, CDR2 SNEGSKA (reference sequence). This CDR3 region has 15 residues.

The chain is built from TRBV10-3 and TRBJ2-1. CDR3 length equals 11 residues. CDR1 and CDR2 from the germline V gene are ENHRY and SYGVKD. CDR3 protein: CAMGNYNEQFF.

This CDR3 is CASSPHGQGAIDTGELFF. The chain joins TRBV12-3 or TRBV12-4 to TRBJ2-2; TCRdb's D call, TRBD1, is unchecked because there is no DNA. This CDR3 is built from 18 residues.

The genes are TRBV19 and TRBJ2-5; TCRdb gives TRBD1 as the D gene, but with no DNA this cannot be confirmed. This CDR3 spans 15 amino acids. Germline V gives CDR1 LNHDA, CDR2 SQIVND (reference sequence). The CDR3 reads CASSLSWGGEETQYF.